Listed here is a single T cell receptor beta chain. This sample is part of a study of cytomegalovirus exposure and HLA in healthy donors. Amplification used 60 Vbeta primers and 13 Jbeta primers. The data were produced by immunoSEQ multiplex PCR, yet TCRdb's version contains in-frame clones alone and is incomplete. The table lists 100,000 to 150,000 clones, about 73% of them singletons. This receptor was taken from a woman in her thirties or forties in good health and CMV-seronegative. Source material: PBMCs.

The CDR3 protein is CASSLWGRGTGELFF. CDR3 DNA sequence: TGTGCCAGCAGTTTATGGGGGCGCGGGACCGGGGAGCTGTTTTTT. This chain connects TRBV27 to TRBJ2-2, with D tentatively TRBD1 (6 bases). From germline, CDR1 is MNHEY and CDR2 SMNVEV (reference sequence). This CDR3 region has 15 residues. The V gene lost 1 base and the J gene lost 5 bases, with 11 bases spanning the gap.